A single sample is the source of the 18 T cell receptor beta chains below, sequenced in a study of cytomegalovirus exposure and HLA in healthy donors. The PCR had 60 Vbeta and 13 Jbeta primers. The protocol was immunoSEQ multiplex PCR, while the TCRdb copy is restricted to in-frame clones and leaves out a portion. The sample contains about 130,000 clones, about 73% of which appear only once. The material sequenced was PBMCs. The receptors shown here come from a woman aged 55-70 years in good health and CMV-seropositive.

The chain employs TRBV5-1 and TRBJ1-1; tentatively, D is TRBD1 (5 bases). CDR1 and CDR2 (germline): SGHRS, YFSETQ. Trimming removed 0 bases at V and 5 bases at J, with 17 bases between. This CDR3 has 16 residues. As DNA, the CDR3 is TGCGCCAGCAGCTTGGGCTGGCAGGGCGGGGGGACTGAAGCTTTCTTT. Translated: CASSLGWQGGGTEAFF. The entire variable domain, with the rest obtained from reference TRBV5-1 and TRBJ1-1, is as follows: KAGVTQTPRYLIKTRGQQVTLSCSPISGHRSVSWYQQTPGQGLQFLFEYFSETQRNKGNFPGRFSGRQFSNSRSEMNVSTLELGDSALYLCASSLGWQGGGTEAFFGQGTRLTVV.

The chain recombines TRBV7-3 with TRBJ1-1; D uncertain. Germline CDR1 reads SGHTA; CDR2 reads FQGTGA. V was shortened by 1 base and J by 2 bases, with 11 bases between the two germline ends. The CDR3 contains 15 residues. The CDR3 loop reads CASSLNPGVNTEAFF. CDR3 nucleotides: TGTGCCAGCAGCTTAAATCCAGGTGTCAACACTGAAGCTTTCTTT.

This rearrangement joins TRBV29-1 to TRBJ2-5; a weak D match, TRBD2 (7 bases). The CDR3 is 14 amino acids. Germline V lookup: CDR1 SQVTM, CDR2 ANQGSEA. V lost 4 bases and J lost 4, with 16 bases in between. The CDR3: CSVVGRGGGETQYF. The CDR3 nucleotides are TGCAGCGTTGTGGGCAGGGGAGGGGGAGAGACCCAGTACTTC.

This clone occurred a few times. This chain connects TRBV7-2 to TRBJ1-1, with 8 bases identical to TRBD1. From germline, CDR1 is SGHTA and CDR2 FQGNSA. The CDR3 sequence is 17 residues long. V shed 4 bases and J 1 base; nucleotides not matched to a gene: 11. CDR3 protein: CASSSRGRDPSNTEAFF. The CDR3 DNA follows: TGTGCCAGCAGCTCCAGGGGGCGCGACCCTTCGAACACTGAAGCTTTCTTT.

V and J are TRBV6-5 and TRBJ2-7, with D possibly matching TRBD1 (6 bases). The CDR3 extends over 13 amino acids. Germline V gene lookup returns CDR1 MNHEY and CDR2 SVGAGI. V lost 5 bases and J lost 4, with 12 bases in between. CDR3 sequence: CASSIRQGYEQYF. The CDR3 DNA reads TGTGCCAGCAGTATCCGCCAGGGGTACGAGCAGTACTTC.

This clone came up once. The chain has TRBV2 and TRBJ1-1, with D perhaps TRBD1 (5 bases). Per germline, CDR1 SNHLY and CDR2 FYNNEI. This CDR3 is 14 amino acids long. Trimming shortened V by 7 bases and J by 4 bases, and 16 bases separated the two germline ends. CDR3 sequence reads: CASTRGGVGTEAFF. The CDR3 DNA is TGTGCCAGCACCCGGGGCGGGGTGGGCACTGAAGCTTTCTTT.

CDR3 sequence: CASSLAGGGEQYF. CDR3 DNA: TGCGCCAGCAGTTTAGCGGGAGGAGGCGAGCAGTACTTC. The V call is TRBV10-1, the J call TRBJ2-7; 10 bases line up with TRBD2. Germline V gene lookup returns CDR1 WNHNN and CDR2 SYGVQD (reference sequence). This CDR3 spans 13 amino acids. The junction had 4 bases not matched to a gene; V was cut back by 5 bases and J by 6 bases.

Comments on this clone: Distinct nucleotide sequences in the sample also encode this CDR3. The CDR3 region has the DNA TGCGCCAGCAGCGTACAGGGGGCAAACACTGAAGCTTTCTTT. Encoded protein: CASSVQGANTEAFF. This sequence joins TRBV5-1 and TRBJ1-1, with 9 bases aligning to TRBD1. CDR3 length: 14 residues. V lost 4 bases and J lost 2; bases outside the gene matches: 3. Germline loops: CDR1 SGHRS, CDR2 YFSETQ.

The chain uses TRBV5-1 and TRBJ2-5; D unclear. Trimming left V 0 bases short and J 3 bases short, with 3 bases between. CDR1 is SGHRS, CDR2 YFSETQ, per germline. This CDR3 has 12 residues. The CDR3 region is CASSLGKETQYF. Written as DNA, the CDR3 is TGCGCCAGCAGCTTGGGTAAAGAGACCCAGTACTTC. The full variable domain, completed using reference TRBV5-1 and TRBJ2-5, is KAGVTQTPRYLIKTRGQQVTLSCSPISGHRSVSWYQQTPGQGLQFLFEYFSETQRNKGNFPGRFSGRQFSNSRSEMNVSTLELGDSALYLCASSLGKETQYFGPGTRLLVL.

The V and J genes are TRBV5-1 and TRBJ2-1, with TRBD2 as a possible D gene (5 bases). V lost 0 bases to trimming and J lost 2 bases, with 12 bases between them. The CDR3 spans 16 residues. Germline CDR1 and CDR2: SGHRS and YFSETQ. This CDR3 reads CASSLVAGGTYNEQFF. The CDR3 DNA sequence: TGCGCCAGCAGCTTGGTCGCGGGTGGGACCTACAATGAGCAGTTCTTC.

The chain is built from TRBV19 and TRBJ1-4; D remains ambiguous. Germline V lookup: CDR1 LNHDA, CDR2 SQIVND (reference sequence). V dropped 7 bases and J dropped 1 base, with 25 bases sitting between them. This CDR3 comprises 19 residues. In DNA form, the CDR3 reads TGTGCCAGTACCTCCCCCGGCAGGCGAGGACGGGGAACTAATGAAAAACTGTTTTTT. Translating gives CASTSPGRRGRGTNEKLFF.

The chain couples TRBV7-9 to TRBJ2-4; 9 positions match TRBD1. The V gene's germline CDR1 is SEHNR and CDR2 FQNEAQ (reference sequence). CDR3 length equals 13 residues. V gave up 8 bases and J gave up 6 bases; unmatched junction bases: 5. The CDR3 DNA sequence: TGTGCCAGCGGCAGGACAGGGGTAAACATTCAGTACTTC. Protein sequence: CASGRTGVNIQYF.

The chain links TRBV4-1 to TRBJ2-1; tentative D call: TRBD2 (5 bases). Between the trimmed V and J ends, which lost 1 base and 6 bases, there was a span of 10 bases. Germline values: CDR1 MGHRA, CDR2 YSYEKL. The CDR3 covers 14 residues. CDR3 sequence reads: CASSQVPAVNEQFF. CDR3 in DNA: TGCGCCAGCAGCCAAGTTCCAGCGGTCAATGAGCAGTTCTTC.

V and J are TRBV28 and TRBJ2-3; maybe TRBD1 (5 bases). The germline V gene encodes CDR1 MDHEN and CDR2 SYDVKM. The CDR3 contains 13 residues. With 10 bases removed from V and 6 bases from J, the gap between germline ends came to 17 bases. This CDR3 reads CATQGDSSDTQYF. The CDR3 nucleotides are TGTGCCACCCAGGGTGATTCTTCGGATACGCAGTATTTT.

The J gene is TRBJ2-7, the V gene TRBV2; D perhaps matches TRBD1 (5 bases). Germline CDR1 is SNHLY and CDR2 is FYNNEI. This CDR3 is built from 12 residues. V lost 9 bases and J 5 bases, leaving 14 bases between the germline ends. The CDR3 loop reads CASGIGVHEQYF. The CDR3 DNA is TGTGCCAGTGGGATAGGGGTTCACGAGCAGTACTTC.

The sample holds one count of this clone. The chain employs TRBV5-1 and TRBJ2-2; TRBD2 might be the D (5 bases). Deletions cut 0 bases from V and 3 bases from J, with 6 bases between. In germline, CDR1 is SGHRS, CDR2 YFSETQ. The CDR3 is made up of 14 amino acids. CDR3 sequence reads: CASSLGTYTGELFF. CDR3 nucleotides: TGCGCCAGCAGCTTGGGGACTTACACCGGGGAGCTGTTTTTT. Combining the CDR3 with reference TRBV5-1 and TRBJ2-2 gives the whole variable domain KAGVTQTPRYLIKTRGQQVTLSCSPISGHRSVSWYQQTPGQGLQFLFEYFSETQRNKGNFPGRFSGRQFSNSRSEMNVSTLELGDSALYLCASSLGTYTGELFFGEGSRLTVL.

The chain has TRBV6-5 and TRBJ1-1; 8 bases match TRBD1. Germline V gene lookup returns CDR1 MNHEY and CDR2 SVGAGI. V trimming: 8 bases; J trimming: 5 bases; junction bases outside the gene matches: 7. The CDR3 extends over 13 amino acids. The CDR3: CASGQGGNTEAFF. The CDR3 DNA follows: TGTGCCAGCGGACAGGGAGGTAATACTGAAGCTTTCTTT.

In nucleotides, the CDR3 is TGTGCCAGTAGTACAGCGACTAGGAGACCCTACGAGCAGTACTTC. This translates into CASSTATRRPYEQYF. This sequence joins TRBV19 and TRBJ2-7; the D gene is possibly TRBD2 (6 bases). The CDR3 runs 15 residues. Trimming left V 4 bases short and J 2 bases short, with 15 bases between. Germline CDR1 is LNHDA and CDR2 is SQIVND (reference sequence).